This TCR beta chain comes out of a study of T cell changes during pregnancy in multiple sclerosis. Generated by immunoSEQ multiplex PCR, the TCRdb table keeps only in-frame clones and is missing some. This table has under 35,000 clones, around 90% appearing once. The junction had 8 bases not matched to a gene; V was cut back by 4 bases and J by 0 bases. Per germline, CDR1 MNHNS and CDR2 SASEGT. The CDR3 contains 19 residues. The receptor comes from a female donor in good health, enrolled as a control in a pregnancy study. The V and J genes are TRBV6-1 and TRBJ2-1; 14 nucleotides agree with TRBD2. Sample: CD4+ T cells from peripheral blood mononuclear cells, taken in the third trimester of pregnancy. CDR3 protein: CASSGTSGGRTSSYNEQFF. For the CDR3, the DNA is TGTGCCAGCAGTGGGACTAGCGGGGGGCGGACGAGCTCCTACAATGAGCAGTTCTTC.